Listed here are 5 T cell receptor beta chains from one sample, sequenced in a study of shared clonotypes between healthy human individuals. Here immunoSEQ multiplex PCR was the method, and the copy in TCRdb shows in-frame clones only, minus some. The sample holds 2 million to 2.5 million clones, under 97% seen once. Sequencing was carried out using naive CD4+ T cells sorted from blood. Regarding subset: CD45RA+ positively selected. Receptor source: a man aged 18 to 29 in good health.

The chain uses TRBV5-1 and TRBJ2-3, with 10 positions matching TRBD1. V dropped 4 bases and J dropped 4; count of bases not matched to a gene: 3. Germline CDR1 is SGHRS and CDR2 is YFSETQ. This CDR3 comprises 14 residues. As DNA, the CDR3 is TGCGCCAGCAGCATAGGACAGGGGGCAGATACGCAGTATTTT. It specifies CASSIGQGADTQYF.

V and J are TRBV18 and TRBJ1-2, with TRBD1 as a possible D gene (5 bases). Germline V gene data show CDR1 as KGHSH and CDR2 as LQKENI. V lost 0 bases and J lost 0, with 8 bases in between. This CDR3 comprises 15 residues. The CDR3 DNA reads TGTGCCAGCTCACCACCGGGGGTCCCTAACTATGGCTACACCTTC. This gives the protein CASSPPGVPNYGYTF.

On this clone itself: In the same sample, other DNA sequences code for this CDR3. The V call is TRBV18, the J call TRBJ1-2, with a weak D call TRBD1 (5 bases). Trimming pared 6 bases from V and 2 bases from J, leaving 10 bases between. Germline V gene sequence: CDR1 KGHSH, CDR2 LQKENI. The CDR3 has 13 amino acids. Here the CDR3 DNA reads TGTGCCAGCTCCCCGGGGGAGAACTATGGCTACACCTTC. Its protein is CASSPGENYGYTF.

The genes are TRBV2 and TRBJ2-1, with TRBD2 matching 13 bases. Unmatched junction bases numbered 3, after V lost 6 bases and J lost 4 bases. CDR1 and CDR2 (germline): SNHLY, FYNNEI. This CDR3 has 15 amino acids. The DNA of the CDR3 is TGTGCCAGCAGGGGACTAGCGGGGCGATACAATGAGCAGTTCTTC. Residues: CASRGLAGRYNEQFF.

V is TRBV4-1 and J is TRBJ2-3; 9 positions agree with TRBD2. Germline V gene lookup returns CDR1 MGHRA and CDR2 YSYEKL. This CDR3 region has 18 residues. Losses at the gene ends were 0 bases for V and 5 bases for J; bases not matched to a gene: 12. This chain's CDR3 is CASSQEGLAGERGDTQYF. CDR3 nucleotide sequence: TGCGCCAGCAGCCAAGAAGGTTTAGCGGGAGAAAGAGGAGATACGCAGTATTTT.